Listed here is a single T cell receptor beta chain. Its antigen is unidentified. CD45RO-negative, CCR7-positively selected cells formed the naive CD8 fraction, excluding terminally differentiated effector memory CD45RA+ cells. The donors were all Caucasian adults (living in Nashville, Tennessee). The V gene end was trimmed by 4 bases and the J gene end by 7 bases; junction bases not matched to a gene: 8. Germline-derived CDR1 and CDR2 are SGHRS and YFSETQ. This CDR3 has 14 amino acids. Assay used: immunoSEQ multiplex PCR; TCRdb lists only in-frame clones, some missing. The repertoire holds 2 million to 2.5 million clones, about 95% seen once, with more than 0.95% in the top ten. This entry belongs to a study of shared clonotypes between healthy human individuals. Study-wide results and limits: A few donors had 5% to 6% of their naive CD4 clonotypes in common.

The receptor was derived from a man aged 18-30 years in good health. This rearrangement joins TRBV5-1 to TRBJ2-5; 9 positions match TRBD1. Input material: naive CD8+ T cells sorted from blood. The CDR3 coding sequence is TGCGCCAGCAGCCCAGACAGGGGGACTGGGACCCAGTACTTC. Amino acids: CASSPDRGTGTQYF.